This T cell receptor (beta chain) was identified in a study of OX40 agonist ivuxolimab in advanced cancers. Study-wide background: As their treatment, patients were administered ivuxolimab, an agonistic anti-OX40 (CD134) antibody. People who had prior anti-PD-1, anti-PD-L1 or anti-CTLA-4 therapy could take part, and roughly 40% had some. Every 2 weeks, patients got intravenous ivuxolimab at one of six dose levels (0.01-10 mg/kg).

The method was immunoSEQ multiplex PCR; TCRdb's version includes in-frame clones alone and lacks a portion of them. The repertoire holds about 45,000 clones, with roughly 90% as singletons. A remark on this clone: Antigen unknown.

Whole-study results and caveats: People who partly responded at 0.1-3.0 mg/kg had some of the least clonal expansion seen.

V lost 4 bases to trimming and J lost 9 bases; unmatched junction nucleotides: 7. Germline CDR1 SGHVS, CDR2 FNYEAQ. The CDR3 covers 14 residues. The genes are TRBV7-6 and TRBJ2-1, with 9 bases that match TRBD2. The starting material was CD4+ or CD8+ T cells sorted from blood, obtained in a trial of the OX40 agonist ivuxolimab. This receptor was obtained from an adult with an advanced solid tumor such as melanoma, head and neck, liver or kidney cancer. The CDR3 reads CASSYGGGAREQFF. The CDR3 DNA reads TGTGCCAGCAGCTATGGCGGGGGGGCGCGTGAGCAGTTCTTC.